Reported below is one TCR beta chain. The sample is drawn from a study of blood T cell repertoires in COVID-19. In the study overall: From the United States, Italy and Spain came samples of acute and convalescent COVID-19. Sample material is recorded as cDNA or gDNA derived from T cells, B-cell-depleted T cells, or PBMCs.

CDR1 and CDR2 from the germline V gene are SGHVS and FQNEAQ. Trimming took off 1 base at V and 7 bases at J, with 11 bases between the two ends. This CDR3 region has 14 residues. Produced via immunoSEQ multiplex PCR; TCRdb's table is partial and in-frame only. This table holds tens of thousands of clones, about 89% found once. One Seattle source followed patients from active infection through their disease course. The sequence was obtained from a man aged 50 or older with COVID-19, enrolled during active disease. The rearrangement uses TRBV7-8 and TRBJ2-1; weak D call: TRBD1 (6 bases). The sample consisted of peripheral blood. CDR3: CASSLELGANEQFF. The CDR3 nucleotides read TGTGCCAGCAGCTTAGAACTGGGGGCTAATGAGCAGTTCTTC.